This T cell receptor beta chain was captured in a study of blood T cell repertoires in COVID-19. In the study overall: Italy, Spain and the United States were the sources of the convalescent and acute COVID-19 samples. T cells, B-cell-depleted T cells, or PBMCs provided the cDNA or gDNA that served as material.

This clone has just a few counts. CDR1 LGHDT and CDR2 YNNKEL come from the germline V gene (reference sequence). The CDR3 is 15 residues long. V dropped 4 bases and J dropped 6 bases, with 18 bases sitting between them. Original processing notes: Nucleated cell counts were estimated from reference gene primer amplification. Sequencing was performed with immunoSEQ multiplex PCR; in TCRdb, only in-frame clones are kept and a portion is missing. From that table come the V and J calls and clone size; the DNA was used to work out D and trimming. This sample yields about 120,000 clones, of which roughly four fifths are seen a single time; over 10% belongs to the top ten.

This receptor was obtained from a human donor in a cohort sampled during active COVID-19. Sequencing was carried out using peripheral blood. This sequence joins TRBV3-1 (or the pseudogene TRBV3-2) and TRBJ1-2, with D possibly TRBD1 on 6 matching bases. The CDR3 loop is CASSLGQGIYDGYTF. The CDR3 region has the DNA TGTGCCAGCAGCCTAGGCCAGGGGATTTATGATGGCTACACCTTC.